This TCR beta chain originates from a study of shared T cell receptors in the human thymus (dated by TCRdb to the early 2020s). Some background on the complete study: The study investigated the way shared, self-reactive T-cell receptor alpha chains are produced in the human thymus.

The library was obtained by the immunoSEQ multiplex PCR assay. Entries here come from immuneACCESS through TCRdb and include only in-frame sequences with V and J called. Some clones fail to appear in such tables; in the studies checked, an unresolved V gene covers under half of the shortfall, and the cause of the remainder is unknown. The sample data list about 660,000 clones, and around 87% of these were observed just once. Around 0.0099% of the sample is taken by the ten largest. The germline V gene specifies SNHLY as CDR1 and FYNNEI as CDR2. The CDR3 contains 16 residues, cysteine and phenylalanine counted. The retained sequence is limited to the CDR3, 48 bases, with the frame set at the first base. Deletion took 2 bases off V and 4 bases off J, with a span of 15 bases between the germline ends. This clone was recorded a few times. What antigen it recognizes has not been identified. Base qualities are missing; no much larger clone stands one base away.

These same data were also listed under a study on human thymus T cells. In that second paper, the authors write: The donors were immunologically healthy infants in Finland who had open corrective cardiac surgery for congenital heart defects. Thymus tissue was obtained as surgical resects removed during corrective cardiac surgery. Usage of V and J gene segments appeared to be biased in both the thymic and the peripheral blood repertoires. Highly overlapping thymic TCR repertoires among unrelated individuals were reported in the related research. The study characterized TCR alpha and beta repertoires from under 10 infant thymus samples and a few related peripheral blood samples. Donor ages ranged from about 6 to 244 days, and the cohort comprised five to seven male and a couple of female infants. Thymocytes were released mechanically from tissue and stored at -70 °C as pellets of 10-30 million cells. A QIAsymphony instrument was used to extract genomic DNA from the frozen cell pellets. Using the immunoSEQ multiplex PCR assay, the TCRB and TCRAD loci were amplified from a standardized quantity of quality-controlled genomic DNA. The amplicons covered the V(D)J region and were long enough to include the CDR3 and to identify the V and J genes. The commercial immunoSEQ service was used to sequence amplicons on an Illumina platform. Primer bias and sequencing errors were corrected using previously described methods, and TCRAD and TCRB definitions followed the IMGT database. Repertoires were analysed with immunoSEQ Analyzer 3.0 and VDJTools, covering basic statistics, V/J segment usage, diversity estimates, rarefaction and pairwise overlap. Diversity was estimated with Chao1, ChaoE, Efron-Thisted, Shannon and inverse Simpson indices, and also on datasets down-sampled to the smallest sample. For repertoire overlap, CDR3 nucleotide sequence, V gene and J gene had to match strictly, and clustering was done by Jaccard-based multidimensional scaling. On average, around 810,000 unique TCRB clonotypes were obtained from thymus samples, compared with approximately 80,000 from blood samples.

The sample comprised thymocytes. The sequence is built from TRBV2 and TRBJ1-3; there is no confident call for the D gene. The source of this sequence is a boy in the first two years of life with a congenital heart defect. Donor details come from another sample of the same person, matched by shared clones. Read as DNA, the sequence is TGTGCCAGCAGTGAAAGTCGAGGCCCCCCCGGAAACACCATATATTTT. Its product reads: CASSESRGPPGNTIYF.